The TCR beta chain described here comes from a study of blood T cell repertoires in COVID-19 (dated by TCRdb to the early 2020s). As for the study more broadly: Samples from collaborators originated in the United States, Italy and Spain and spanned both the acute and convalescent phases of COVID-19. A de-identified subject ID, COVID-19 status, age in years and sex were almost always included in the sample metadata. The samples were drawn from two sources: the first 160 participants of the ongoing ImmuneRACE study, and 1,200 or so subjects contributed by 6 global collaborators. The dataset comprised deeply sampled blood TCRbeta repertoires from subjects exposed to, actively infected with, or recovered from COVID-19. The material from the prospective study consisted of cDNA or gDNA derived from T cells, B-cell-depleted T cells, or PBMCs. The repertoires were made available in a free public database intended to serve as a resource for research on the immune response to SARS-CoV-2. Where HLA class I and class II types were available, the types were taken from metadata supplied by the sample provider, not from assay-based typing. The research as a whole found: Clinical and demographic metadata were provided uncurated, with the amount varying by source and participant.

On this clone: Its antigen is currently not known. Base qualities were left out, and no much larger clone turns up one base away.

The immunoSEQ Assay, a bias-controlled multiplex PCR, was used to amplify TCRbeta CDR3 regions from genomic DNA. The study's processing was this. Nucleated cell counts per sample were estimated from amplification of reference gene primers within the assay. To quantify the absolute abundance of each unique TCRbeta CDR3 rearrangement, sequence reads were collapsed and filtered. For each sample, productive Simpson clonality was calculated as the square root of Simpson's diversity index across productive rearrangements. TCRdb's version of the immuneACCESS table is confined to in-frame rearrangements and falls short of the full clone set. An unresolved V gene accounts for under half of the shortfall where checked; the remainder is of unknown origin. That table gives V, J and clone size, and the DNA gave D and trimming. Recorded for this sample are around 230,000 clones; approximately 86% of them occurred a single time. The biggest ten clones account for approximately 0.69% of the sample.

Collaborating institutions collected whole blood in K2EDTA tubes following their own protocols. For TCRbeta analysis, collaborators shipped samples in one of three forms: frozen whole blood, isolated PBMCs, or DNA extracted from either of those sample types. According to the germline V gene, CDR1 reads MDHEN and CDR2 reads SYDVKM. V trim: 5 bases; J trim: 6 bases; unmatched bases: 9. The CDR3 numbers 15 residues from cysteine through phenylalanine. Just CDR3 DNA is preserved here, 45 bases in frame from base 1. This sequence was found in a man in his forties with acute or convalescent COVID-19. The chain employs TRBV28 and TRBJ1-4, with 7 junctional bases fitting TRBD1. Sequencing input: peripheral blood. The nucleotide sequence reads TGTGCCAGCAGTCCTTTCGGACAGGCGTATGAAAAACTGTTTTTT. Its translation reads: CASSPFGQAYEKLFF.